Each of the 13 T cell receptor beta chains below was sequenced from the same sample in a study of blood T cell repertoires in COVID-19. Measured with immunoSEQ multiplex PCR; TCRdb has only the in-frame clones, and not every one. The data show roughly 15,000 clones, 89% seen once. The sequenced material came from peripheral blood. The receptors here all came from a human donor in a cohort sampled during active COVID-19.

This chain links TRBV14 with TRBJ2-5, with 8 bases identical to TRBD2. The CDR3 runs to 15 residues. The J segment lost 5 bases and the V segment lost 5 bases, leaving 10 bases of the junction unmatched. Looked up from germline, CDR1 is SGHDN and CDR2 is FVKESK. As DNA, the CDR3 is TGTGCCAGCAGCTCACTCGGGGGGGCGCCGGAGACCCAGTACTTC. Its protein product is CASSSLGGAPETQYF.

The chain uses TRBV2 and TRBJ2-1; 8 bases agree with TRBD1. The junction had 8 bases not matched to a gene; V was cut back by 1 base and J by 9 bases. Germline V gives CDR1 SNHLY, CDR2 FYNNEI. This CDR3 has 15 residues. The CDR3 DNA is TGTGCCAGCAGTGAAGAGACAGGGGCACTGGGTGAGCAGTTCTTC. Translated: CASSEETGALGEQFF. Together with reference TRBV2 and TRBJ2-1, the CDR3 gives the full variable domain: EPEVTQTPSHQVTQMGQEVILRCVPISNHLYFYWYRQILGQKVEFLVSFYNNEISEKSEIFDDQFSVERPDGSNFTLKIRSTKLEDSAMYFCASSEETGALGEQFFGPGTRLTVL.

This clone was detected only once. The CDR3 here is CASSPGGASFGETQYF. DNA of the CDR3: TGTGCCAGCAGCCCAGGAGGTGCTTCGTTCGGAGAGACCCAGTACTTC. The V and J genes are TRBV7-3 and TRBJ2-5; D is perhaps TRBD2 (5 bases). This CDR3 region has 16 residues. V lost 5 bases and J lost 4, with 20 bases in between. Germline values: CDR1 SGHTA, CDR2 FQGTGA. The complete variable domain, with remaining parts taken from reference TRBV7-3 and TRBJ2-5, reads GAGVSQTPSNKVTEKGKYVELRCDPISGHTALYWYRQSLGQGPEFLIYFQGTGAADDSGLPNDRFFAVRPEGSVSTLKIQRTERGDSAVYLCASSPGGASFGETQYFGPGTRLLVL.

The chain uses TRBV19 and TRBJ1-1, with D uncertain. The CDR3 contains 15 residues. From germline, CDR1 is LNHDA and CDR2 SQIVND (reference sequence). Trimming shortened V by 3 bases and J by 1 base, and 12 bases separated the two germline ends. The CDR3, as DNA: TGTGCCAGTAGTATTACCCAGGCGACGAACACTGAAGCTTTCTTT. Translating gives CASSITQATNTEAFF. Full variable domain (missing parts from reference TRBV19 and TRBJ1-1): DGGITQSPKYLFRKEGQNVTLSCEQNLNHDAMYWYRQDPGQGLRLIYYSQIVNDFQKGDIAEGYSVSREKKESFPLTVTSAQKNPTAFYLCASSITQATNTEAFFGQGTRLTVV.

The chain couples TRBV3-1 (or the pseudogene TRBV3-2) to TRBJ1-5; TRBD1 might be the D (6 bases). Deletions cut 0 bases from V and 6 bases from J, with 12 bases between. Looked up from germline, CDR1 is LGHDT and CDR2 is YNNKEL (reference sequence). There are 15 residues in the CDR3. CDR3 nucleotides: TGTGCCAGCAGCCAAGACAGGGGTTGGTCTCAGCCCCAGCATTTT. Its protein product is CASSQDRGWSQPQHF.

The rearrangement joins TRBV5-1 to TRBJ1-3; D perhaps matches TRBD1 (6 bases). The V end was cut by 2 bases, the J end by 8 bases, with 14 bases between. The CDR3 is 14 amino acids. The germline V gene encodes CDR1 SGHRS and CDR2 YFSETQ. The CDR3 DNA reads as TGCGCCAGCAGCTTTACAGGGAAGGGGGACACCATATATTTT. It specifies CASSFTGKGDTIYF. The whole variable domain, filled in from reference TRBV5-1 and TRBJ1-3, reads KAGVTQTPRYLIKTRGQQVTLSCSPISGHRSVSWYQQTPGQGLQFLFEYFSETQRNKGNFPGRFSGRQFSNSRSEMNVSTLELGDSALYLCASSFTGKGDTIYFGEGSWLTVV.

Here the CDR3 DNA reads TGTGCCAGCAGTTACTCGAAGGGACAGGACAATCAGCCCCAGCATTTT. Protein sequence: CASSYSKGQDNQPQHF. The chain joins TRBV6-2 or TRBV6-3 to TRBJ1-5; TRBD1 matches at 8 bases. The CDR3 loop spans 16 amino acids. V gave up 0 bases and J gave up 3 bases; unmatched junction bases: 4. Germline CDR1 and CDR2: MNHEY and SVGEGT.

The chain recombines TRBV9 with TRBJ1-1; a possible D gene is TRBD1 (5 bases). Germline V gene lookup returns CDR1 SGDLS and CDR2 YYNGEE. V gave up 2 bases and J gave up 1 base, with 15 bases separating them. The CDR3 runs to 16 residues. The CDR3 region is CASSVGGRGPNTEAFF. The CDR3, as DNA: TGTGCCAGCAGCGTGGGGGGTAGAGGGCCGAACACTGAAGCTTTCTTT. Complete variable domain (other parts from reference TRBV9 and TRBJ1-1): DSGVTQTPKHLITATGQRVTLRCSPRSGDLSVYWYQQSLDQGLQFLIQYYNGEERAKGNILERFSAQQFPDLHSELNLSSLELGDSALYFCASSVGGRGPNTEAFFGQGTRLTVV.

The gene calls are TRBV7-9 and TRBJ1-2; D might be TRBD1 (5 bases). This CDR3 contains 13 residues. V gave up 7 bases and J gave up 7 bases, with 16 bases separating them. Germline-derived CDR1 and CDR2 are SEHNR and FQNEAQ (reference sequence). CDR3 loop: CASTTGGTGGYTF. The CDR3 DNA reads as TGTGCCAGCACCACTGGGGGGACGGGTGGCTACACCTTC.

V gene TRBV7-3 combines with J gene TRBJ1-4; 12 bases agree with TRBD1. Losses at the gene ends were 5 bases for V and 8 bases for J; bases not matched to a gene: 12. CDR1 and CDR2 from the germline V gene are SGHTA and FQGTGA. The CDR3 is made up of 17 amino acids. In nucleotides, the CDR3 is TGTGCCAGCAGCCCCTGGGACAGGGGGCGAGTACGAGAAAAACTGTTTTTT. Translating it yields CASSPWDRGRVREKLFF.

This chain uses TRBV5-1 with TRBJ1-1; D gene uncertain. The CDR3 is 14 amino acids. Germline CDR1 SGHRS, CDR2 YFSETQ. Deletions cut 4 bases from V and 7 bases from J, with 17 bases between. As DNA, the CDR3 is TGCGCCAGCAGCCCGCCAAGGAGACCCTTTGAAGCTTTCTTT. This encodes CASSPPRRPFEAFF.

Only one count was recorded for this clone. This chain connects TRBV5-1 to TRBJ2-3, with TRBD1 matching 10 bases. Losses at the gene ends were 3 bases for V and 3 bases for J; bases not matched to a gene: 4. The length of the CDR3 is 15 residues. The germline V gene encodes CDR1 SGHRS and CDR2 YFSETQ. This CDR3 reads CASSWGTGETDTQYF. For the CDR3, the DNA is TGCGCCAGCAGCTGGGGGACAGGGGAGACAGATACGCAGTATTTT.

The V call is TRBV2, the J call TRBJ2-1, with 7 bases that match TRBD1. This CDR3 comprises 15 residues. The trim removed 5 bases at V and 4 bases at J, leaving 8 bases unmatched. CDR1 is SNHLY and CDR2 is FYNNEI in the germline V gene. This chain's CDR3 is CASSSDRVKYNEQFF. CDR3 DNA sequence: TGTGCCAGCAGTTCCGACAGGGTTAAATACAATGAGCAGTTCTTC.